Sequencing of this T cell receptor (beta chain) was carried out in a study of graft-versus-host responses after intestinal transplantation. The V gene's germline CDR1 is PRHDT and CDR2 FYEKMQ (reference sequence). This CDR3 spans 18 amino acids. Trimming cost V 5 bases and J 5 bases; bases outside gene matches: 16. This table comes from immunoSEQ multiplex PCR, and its TCRdb copy is limited to in-frame clones, with some not included. The sample gives roughly 93,000 clones, about 93% of which show up once; 0.45% to 0.6% is in the top ten. Points on this clone: Its antigen is undetermined.

The chain combines TRBV13 with TRBJ2-3, with TRBD2 identical over 10 bases. Specimen: unstimulated CD8+ T cells sorted from spleen or lymph node cells, collected before intestinal transplant. The clonotype comes from a human donor who received an intestinal transplant. Here the CDR3 reads CASSVTLAGARTGDTQYF. In DNA, the CDR3 is TGTGCCAGCAGCGTGACCCTAGCGGGAGCCCGAACAGGAGATACGCAGTATTTT.